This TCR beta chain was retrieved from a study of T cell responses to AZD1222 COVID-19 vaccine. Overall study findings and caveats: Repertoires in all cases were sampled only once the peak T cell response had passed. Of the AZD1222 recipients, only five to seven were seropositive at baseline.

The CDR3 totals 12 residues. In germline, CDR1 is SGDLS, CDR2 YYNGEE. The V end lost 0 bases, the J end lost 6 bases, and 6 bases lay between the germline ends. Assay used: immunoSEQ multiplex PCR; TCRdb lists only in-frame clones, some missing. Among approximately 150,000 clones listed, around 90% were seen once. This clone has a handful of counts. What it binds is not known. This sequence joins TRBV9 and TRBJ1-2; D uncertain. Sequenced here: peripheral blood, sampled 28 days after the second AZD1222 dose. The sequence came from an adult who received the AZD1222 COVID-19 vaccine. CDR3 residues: CASSVDGNGYTF. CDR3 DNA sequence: TGTGCCAGCAGCGTAGACGGCAATGGCTACACCTTC.